This entry concerns a single T cell receptor beta chain. The entry originates in a study of blood T cell repertoires in COVID-19. Study summary: Sites in the United States, Italy and Spain provided acute and convalescent COVID-19 samples.

Only in-frame clones appear in the TCRdb table, and some are missing; sequencing was by immunoSEQ multiplex PCR. The data hold approximately 500,000 clones, with roughly nine tenths observed a single time. Germline V lookup: CDR1 SGHNT, CDR2 YYREEE (reference sequence). The CDR3 spans 16 residues. Trimming took 2 bases from V and 3 from J; bases not matched to a gene: 10. V is TRBV5-4 and J is TRBJ2-7; 8 bases are a match to TRBD1. This TCR derives from a man aged 18-30 years with COVID-19, enrolled during active disease. Sample: peripheral blood. CDR3: CASSLNGQGRYYEQYF. CDR3 DNA: TGTGCCAGCAGCTTAAATGGACAGGGACGGTACTACGAGCAGTACTTC.